A selection of T cell receptor beta chains follows, all from one sample in a study of blood T cells in healthy people across ages. TCRdb re-analysed the 5' RACE reads in MiXCR, keeping a single row per CDR3 protein. This table holds under 950,000 distinct CDR3 sequences, 20% to 25% found once. Sequencing used blood. These TCRs come from a man between 70 and 80 years old in good health. Both conserved end residues are part of each CDR3. A D gene is named only where the DNA matches it firmly. Where a row states a size, it is once, few, many or the class of an expanded clone; other rows omit it.

size | J | length | D | V | DNA | CDR3
- | TRBJ2-7 | 14 | TRBD1 | TRBV20-1 | TGCAGTGAATCCCACAGGGGGTCGCCCTACAAGCAGTACTTC | CSESHRGSPYKQYF
- | TRBJ1-1 | 14 | TRBD1 | TRBV5-1 | TGCGCCAGCGGCACCGGGACAGGGCACACTGAAGCTTTCTTT | CASGTGTGHTEAFF
- | TRBJ1-4 | 14 | - | TRBV5-1 | TGCGCCAGCAGCTTTGACGGGGGCGATGAAAAACTGTTTTTT | CASSFDGGDEKLFF
many | TRBJ2-3 | 11 | - | TRBV6-2/TRBV6-3 | TGTGCCAGCAGTTACCTGGATACGCAGTACTTT | CASSYLDTQYF
few | TRBJ2-5 | 16 | - | TRBV6-6 | TGTGCCAGCAGACCAACGCCCTCGGGGTACCAAGAGACCCAGTACTTC | CASRPTPSGYQETQYF
few | TRBJ1-2 | 15 | - | TRBV6-6 | TGTGCCAGCAGTTATATTTCACCGAGGGACTATGGCTACACCTTC | CASSYISPRDYGYTF
- | TRBJ1-2 | 16 | - | TRBV27 | TGTGCCAGCAGTTTTGGCAGGGCAAGGCGTATTGATGGCTACACCTTC | CASSFGRARRIDGYTF
- | TRBJ2-3 | 14 | - | TRBV9 | TGTGCCAGCAGCCCCATGTGGAGCACAGATACGCAGTATTTT | CASSPMWSTDTQYF
- | TRBJ2-2 | 14 | TRBD1 | TRBV25-1 | TGTGCCAGCAGTGGGACAGGGCACACCGGGGAGCTGTTTTTT | CASSGTGHTGELFF
- | TRBJ1-6 | 16 | TRBD1 | TRBV20-1 | TGCAGTGCTAGGGCACAGGGGAGCTCCTATAATTCACCCCTCCACTTT | CSARAQGSSYNSPLHF
- | TRBJ1-1 | 14 | - | TRBV29-1 | TGCAGCGTTGGTCGGGACACCAAGAACACTGAAGCTTTCTTT | CSVGRDTKNTEAFF
- | TRBJ1-1 | 13 | - | TRBV27 | TGTGCCAGCAGTTTAGAAACGAACACTGAAGCTTTCTTT | CASSLETNTEAFF
few | TRBJ1-4 | 14 | - | TRBV5-1 | TGCGCCAGCAGCTTGGCTCCACCCAATGAAAAACTGTTTTTT | CASSLAPPNEKLFF
- | TRBJ2-3 | 16 | TRBD2 | TRBV12-3/TRBV12-4 | TGTGCCAGCAATCACTTTAGCGGGAGGAGAGCAGATACGCAGTATTTT | CASNHFSGRRADTQYF
- | TRBJ2-1 | 17 | TRBD2 | TRBV7-9 | TGTGCCAGCAGCCGACATCGAGGGGCTAGCGGAAACAATGAGCAGTTCTTC | CASSRHRGASGNNEQFF
few | TRBJ2-3 | 14 | TRBD2 | TRBV7-2 | TGTGCCAGCAGCCAAGCAGCGGGACCAGATACGCAGTATTTT | CASSQAAGPDTQYF
- | TRBJ2-5 | 13 | - | TRBV6-2/TRBV6-3 | TGTGCCAGCCGCCCTACGGCCGAAGAGACCCAGTACTTC | CASRPTAEETQYF
- | TRBJ2-1 | 14 | - | TRBV5-1 | TGCGCCAGCAGCGTGGCGGGACAATACAATGAGCAGTTCTTC | CASSVAGQYNEQFF
- | TRBJ2-7 | 13 | - | TRBV12-3/TRBV12-4 | TGTGCCAGCAGTTTAGGAGGGCTCTACGAGCAGTACTTC | CASSLGGLYEQYF
- | TRBJ2-5 | 16 | - | TRBV9 | TGTGCCAGCAGCCCGAGTTTGGGGGAAGGGGAAGAGACCCAGTACTTC | CASSPSLGEGEETQYF
- | TRBJ2-2 | 15 | - | TRBV29-1 | TGCAGCGTTGGTTTCGGTTGGGCAAACACCGGGGAGCTGTTTTTT | CSVGFGWANTGELFF
- | TRBJ1-2 | 14 | - | TRBV12-3/TRBV12-4 | TGTGCCAGCAGCCCTGGGGGGGCGCGTTATGGTTACACCTTC | CASSPGGARYGYTF
few | TRBJ1-2 | 14 | TRBD1 | TRBV12-3/TRBV12-4 | TGTGCCAGCAGTTTATTCGGGACAGGGGGCCGCTACACCTTC | CASSLFGTGGRYTF
- | TRBJ1-5 | 15 | TRBD1 | TRBV7-2 | TGTGCCAGCAGTCCCGGGACAGGGGTCTTCCAGCCCCAGCATTTT | CASSPGTGVFQPQHF
few | TRBJ2-1 | 13 | - | TRBV6-2/TRBV6-3 | TGTGCCAGCACCCCAGGGTTTTACAATGAGCAGTTCTTC | CASTPGFYNEQFF
- | TRBJ1-2 | 13 | TRBD1 | TRBV6-2/TRBV6-3 | TGTGCCAGCAGTTACGGGACAGGGAAGGGCTACACCTTC | CASSYGTGKGYTF
few | TRBJ1-5 | 14 | - | TRBV25-1 | TGTGCCAGCAGTCTTCAGGGGTCAAGTCAGCCCCAGCATTTT | CASSLQGSSQPQHF
few | TRBJ1-2 | 15 | - | TRBV27 | TGTGCCAGCAGTTCCCCCTCGACAGGAGACTATGGCTACACCTTC | CASSSPSTGDYGYTF
- | TRBJ2-6 | 13 | - | TRBV29-1 | TGCAGCGTTGACCTCTCTGGGGCCAACGTCCTGACTTTC | CSVDLSGANVLTF
few | TRBJ1-4 | 15 | TRBD1 | TRBV6-6 | TGTGCCACAGATGATCCAGGGGGCACTAATGAAAAACTGTTTTTT | CATDDPGGTNEKLFF
- | TRBJ2-1 | 15 | TRBD2 | TRBV2 | TGTGCCAGCAGGAAGACTAGCGGTTATTACAATGAGCAGTTCTTC | CASRKTSGYYNEQFF
few | TRBJ1-5 | 16 | - | TRBV7-9 | TGTGCCAGCAGCTTAGCGCGGCAGGGGCAAAATCAGCCCCAGCATTTT | CASSLARQGQNQPQHF
- | TRBJ2-1 | 13 | - | TRBV6-6 | TGTGCCAGCAGTTACAGTCAGCTGAATGAGCAGTTCTTC | CASSYSQLNEQFF
once | TRBJ1-1 | 16 | - | TRBV21-1 | TGTGCCAGCAGCGCTCGAGATGGGGCAATGAACACTGAAGCTTTCTTT | CASSARDGAMNTEAFF
- | TRBJ1-6 | 14 | - | TRBV20-1 | TGCAGTGCTAGTTCGGGACAAGATAATTCACCCCTCCACTTT | CSASSGQDNSPLHF
few | TRBJ1-2 | 14 | - | TRBV27 | TGTGCCAGCAGTTTTCTCAACAGGGTTGGTGGCTACACCTTC | CASSFLNRVGGYTF
- | TRBJ1-4 | 16 | - | TRBV25-1 | TGTGCCAGCAGTGACCTTTCCAGCCACACTAATGAAAAACTGTTTTTT | CASSDLSSHTNEKLFF
- | TRBJ2-7 | 15 | - | TRBV11-1 | TGTGCCAGCAGTCCCATAGGGGGGCCCCGGGACGAGCAGTACTTC | CASSPIGGPRDEQYF
few | TRBJ2-1 | 15 | - | TRBV20-1 | TGCAGTGCTAGAGATATTAGGAGCGGACCGAATGAGCAGTTCTTC | CSARDIRSGPNEQFF
many | TRBJ2-5 | 13 | - | TRBV11-3 | TGTGCCTCCGCCCGCGGGGCTCAAGAGACCCAGTACTTC | CASARGAQETQYF